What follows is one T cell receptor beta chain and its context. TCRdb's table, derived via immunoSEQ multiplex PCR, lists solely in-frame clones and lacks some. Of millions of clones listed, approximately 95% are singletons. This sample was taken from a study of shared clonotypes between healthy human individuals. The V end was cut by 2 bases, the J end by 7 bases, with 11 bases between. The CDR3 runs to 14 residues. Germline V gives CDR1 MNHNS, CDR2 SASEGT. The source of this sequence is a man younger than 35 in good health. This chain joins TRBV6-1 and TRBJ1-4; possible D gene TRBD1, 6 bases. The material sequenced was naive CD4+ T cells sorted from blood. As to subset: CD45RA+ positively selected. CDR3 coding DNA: TGTGCCAGCAGTGAACGGGGGGGCGGTGAAAAACTGTTTTTT. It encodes CASSERGGGEKLFF.